These T cell receptor beta chains were read from a single sample in a study of OX40 agonist ivuxolimab in advanced cancers. Profiled with immunoSEQ multiplex PCR; TCRdb holds only in-frame clones, not every one. In the table there are over 150,000 clones, around 94% of which are singletons. Sequencing used CD4+ or CD8+ T cells sorted from blood, obtained in a trial of the OX40 agonist ivuxolimab. The receptors stem from an adult with an advanced solid tumor such as melanoma, head and neck, liver or kidney cancer. CDR3s include the opening cysteine and the closing phenylalanine or tryptophan. D genes are given only for firm matches. A clone size is listed for some rows: how often the clone was seen (once, few, many), or a class if it is expanded.

D gene	clone size	V gene	J gene	CDR3 length	CDR3 protein	CDR3 DNA
NA	NA	TRBV4-1	TRBJ2-7	19	CASSQGKGRLLLGRDEQYF	TGCGCCAGCAGCCAAGGAAAAGGGAGGCTATTATTGGGGCGCGACGAGCAGTACTTC
NA	NA	TRBV19	TRBJ1-2	16	CASSIAPGGRHYGYTF	TGTGCCAGTAGTATAGCCCCGGGCGGACGGCACTATGGCTACACCTTC
NA	NA	TRBV19	TRBJ2-5	15	CASTPGRGWEETQYF	TGTGCCAGTACCCCAGGTAGGGGATGGGAAGAGACCCAGTACTTC
NA	NA	TRBV27	TRBJ2-7	13	CASRGTVTYEQYF	TGTGCCAGCCGCGGCACAGTCACCTACGAGCAGTACTTC
TRBD1	NA	TRBV4-3	TRBJ1-2	13	CASSHQGAGGYTF	TGCGCCAGCAGCCATCAGGGGGCGGGTGGCTACACCTTC
NA	once	TRBV5-1	TRBJ1-2	15	CASRPRTAEIYGYTF	TGCGCCAGCAGACCCCGGACAGCTGAAATCTATGGCTACACCTTC
NA	NA	TRBV6-4	TRBJ2-3	15	CASSAGPGGTDTQYF	TGTGCCAGCAGTGCGGGACCGGGGGGCACAGATACGCAGTATTTT
NA	once	TRBV5-6	TRBJ1-2	14	CASSSGTGFYGYTF	TGTGCCAGCAGCTCCGGAACAGGGTTCTATGGCTACACCTTC
NA	NA	TRBV7-9	TRBJ2-2	17	CASTPWGGQQGTGELFF	TGTGCCAGCACCCCTTGGGGGGGTCAACAGGGGACCGGGGAGCTGTTTTTT
NA	NA	TRBV5-4	TRBJ1-2	14	CASSLAGSNYGYTF	TGTGCCAGCAGCTTGGCTGGGTCTAACTATGGCTACACCTTC
NA	NA	TRBV6-5	TRBJ1-1	14	CASRGGSPSTEAFF	TGTGCCAGTCGGGGTGGGTCGCCCAGCACTGAAGCTTTCTTT
NA	NA	TRBV6-4	TRBJ1-1	14	CASRARGGKAEAFF	TGTGCCAGCCGGGCCCGGGGGGGAAAGGCTGAAGCTTTCTTT
NA	NA	TRBV28	TRBJ1-5	17	CASSESPPGLSNQPQHF	TGTGCCAGCAGCGAATCCCCTCCCGGGTTAAGCAATCAGCCCCAGCATTTT
NA	NA	TRBV2	TRBJ2-7	14	CASRGDRYSYEQYF	TGTGCCAGCCGGGGAGACAGATACTCCTACGAGCAGTACTTC
TRBD1	NA	TRBV19	TRBJ1-5	17	CASSRGRGLTLNQPQHF	TGTGCCAGTAGTAGGGGCAGGGGGCTTACCTTGAATCAGCCCCAGCATTTT
TRBD2	NA	TRBV11-2	TRBJ2-1	14	CASSKGRSSGLQFF	TGTGCCAGCAGCAAGGGGCGGTCTAGCGGCCTACAGTTCTTC
TRBD1	NA	TRBV9	TRBJ1-2	15	CASSPRTGVGYGYTF	TGTGCCAGCAGCCCTCGGACAGGGGTGGGCTATGGCTACACCTTC
NA	NA	TRBV5-4	TRBJ2-3	14	CASRTGPNTDTQYF	TGTGCCAGCAGAACGGGACCGAACACAGATACGCAGTATTTT
NA	NA	TRBV4-3	TRBJ1-5	17	CASSQDLRRSSNQPQHF	TGCGCCAGCAGCCAAGACCTCAGGCGATCTAGCAATCAGCCCCAGCATTTT
NA	NA	TRBV5-6	TRBJ1-2	14	CASSLPGGNYGYTF	TGTGCCAGCAGCCTCCCGGGGGGTAACTATGGCTACACCTTC
TRBD2	NA	TRBV5-8	TRBJ2-6	18	CASSLSGGPASGANVLTF	TGTGCCAGCAGCTTAAGCGGGGGACCTGCCTCTGGGGCCAACGTCCTGACTTTC
NA	NA	TRBV9	TRBJ1-2	13	CASSAGQHYGYTF	TGTGCCAGCAGCGCCGGACAGCACTATGGCTACACCTTC
TRBD1	NA	TRBV5-6	TRBJ1-1	13	CASSWTGDTEAFF	TGTGCCAGCAGCTGGACAGGGGACACTGAAGCTTTCTTT
NA	NA	TRBV19	TRBJ1-2	13	CASRGGEYYGYTF	TGTGCCAGTAGGGGTGGGGAATACTATGGCTACACCTTC
NA	NA	TRBV5-1	TRBJ1-6	15	CASSHPGQHNSPLHF	TGCGCCAGCAGCCACCCGGGACAACATAATTCACCCCTCCACTTT
NA	NA	TRBV5-1	TRBJ2-5	15	CASISRPGGQETQYF	TGCGCCAGCATAAGTCGGCCAGGGGGGCAAGAGACCCAGTACTTC
TRBD1	NA	TRBV6-5	TRBJ1-1	16	CASSYARTGRGTEAFF	TGTGCCAGCAGTTACGCCCGGACAGGGAGGGGGACTGAAGCTTTCTTT
TRBD2	NA	TRBV7-2	TRBJ2-3	22	CASSLAPPSSGGPRYGTDTQYF	TGTGCCAGCAGCTTAGCGCCCCCGAGTAGCGGGGGGCCTAGGTATGGCACAGATACGCAGTATTTT
NA	NA	TRBV27	TRBJ2-5	14	CASSLARGSETQYF	TGTGCCAGCAGTTTGGCCAGGGGTTCAGAGACCCAGTACTTC
NA	NA	TRBV19	TRBJ2-1	16	CASRNRASISYNEQFF	TGTGCCAGTAGAAACAGGGCATCGATCTCCTACAATGAGCAGTTCTTC
TRBD1	NA	TRBV28	TRBJ1-1	14	CALQGPGLNTEAFF	TGTGCCCTACAGGGGCCCGGGTTGAACACTGAAGCTTTCTTT
TRBD2	NA	TRBV18	TRBJ2-7	15	CASSPWTSGSYEQYF	TGTGCCAGCTCACCATGGACTAGCGGCTCCTACGAGCAGTACTTC
NA	few	TRBV19	TRBJ1-2	15	CASSNRDPANYGYTF	TGTGCCAGTAGTAATAGGGACCCCGCTAACTATGGCTACACCTTC
NA	NA	TRBV6-5	TRBJ2-3	14	CASSYNRGTDTQYF	TGTGCCAGCAGTTATAATCGGGGGACAGATACGCAGTATTTT
NA	NA	TRBV11-2	TRBJ2-5	13	CASSLGRVETQYF	TGTGCCAGCAGCTTAGGACGAGTAGAGACCCAGTACTTC
TRBD2	NA	TRBV4-2	TRBJ2-5	16	CASSQRLAGLQETQYF	TGTGCCAGCAGCCAGAGACTAGCGGGCCTCCAAGAGACCCAGTACTTC
TRBD2	NA	TRBV6-4	TRBJ2-1	18	CASRGTSGGYSSYNEQFF	TGTGCCAGCAGAGGGACTAGCGGGGGATACAGCTCCTACAATGAGCAGTTCTTC
NA	NA	TRBV11-2	TRBJ2-7	14	CASSPQWAEGEQYF	TGTGCCAGCAGCCCCCAATGGGCTGAGGGGGAGCAGTACTTC
NA	NA	TRBV11-1	TRBJ2-7	16	CASSLLGVQAWGEQYF	TGTGCCAGCAGCCTTCTGGGGGTTCAAGCCTGGGGCGAGCAGTACTTC
TRBD1	NA	TRBV7-9	TRBJ1-1	17	CASSFRQGNNMNTEAFF	TGTGCCAGCAGCTTCCGACAGGGGAACAACATGAACACTGAAGCTTTCTTT
NA	NA	TRBV5-8	TRBJ2-1	18	CASSLGFRKTSSYNEQFF	TGTGCCAGCAGCTTGGGATTTCGGAAAACAAGCTCCTACAATGAGCAGTTCTTC